The source of this T cell receptor (beta chain) is a study of blood T cells in healthy people across ages. The J segment lost 3 bases and the V segment lost 6 bases, leaving 10 bases of the junction unmatched. The germline CDR1 and CDR2 sequences are MNHEY and SMNVEV (reference sequence). The CDR3 contains 15 residues. The sample, 9 to 10 milliliters of peripheral blood, was drawn from each donor. Next came a second PCR, run for 7 to 11 cycles, which used a sample-barcoded 5' primer along with a J-beta primer mix. TCRdb reprocessed the 5' RACE reads with MiXCR, giving one entry per CDR3 protein. Of 600,000 or so distinct CDR3 sequences listed, about 45% were seen once; the top ten hold 20% to 25%.

Sequencing was done on a sample of blood. The chain employs TRBV27 and TRBJ2-7; TRBD1 matches at 8 bases. The TCR was taken from a man older than 75 in good health. Here the CDR3 reads CASSHGGQGVYEQYF. The CDR3 DNA sequence: TGTGCCAGCAGCCACGGCGGACAGGGAGTCTACGAGCAGTACTTC.